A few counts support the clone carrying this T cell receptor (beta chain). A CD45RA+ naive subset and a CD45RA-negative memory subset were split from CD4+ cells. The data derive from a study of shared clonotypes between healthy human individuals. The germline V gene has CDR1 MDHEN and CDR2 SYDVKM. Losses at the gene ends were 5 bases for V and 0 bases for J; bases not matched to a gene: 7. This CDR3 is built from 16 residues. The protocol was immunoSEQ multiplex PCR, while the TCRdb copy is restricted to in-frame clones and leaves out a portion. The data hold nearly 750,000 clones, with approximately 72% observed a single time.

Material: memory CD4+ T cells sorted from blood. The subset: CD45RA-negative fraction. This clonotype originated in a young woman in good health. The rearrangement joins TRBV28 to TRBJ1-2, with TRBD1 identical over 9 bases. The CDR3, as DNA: TGTGCCAGCAGTACGGGACAGGGATTACCTAACTATGGCTACACCTTC. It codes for CASSTGQGLPNYGYTF.